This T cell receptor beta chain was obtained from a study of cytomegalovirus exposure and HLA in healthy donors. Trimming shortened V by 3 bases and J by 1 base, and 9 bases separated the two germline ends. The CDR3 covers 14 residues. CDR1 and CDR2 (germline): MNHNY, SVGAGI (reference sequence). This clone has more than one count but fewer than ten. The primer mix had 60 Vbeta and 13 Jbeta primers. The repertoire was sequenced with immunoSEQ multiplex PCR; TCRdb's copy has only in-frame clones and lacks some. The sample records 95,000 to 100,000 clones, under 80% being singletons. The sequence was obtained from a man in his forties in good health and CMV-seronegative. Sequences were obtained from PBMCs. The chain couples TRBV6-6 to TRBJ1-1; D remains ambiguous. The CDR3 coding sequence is TGTGCCAGCAGTTATGAGGGTAGGAACACTGAAGCTTTCTTT. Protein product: CASSYEGRNTEAFF.